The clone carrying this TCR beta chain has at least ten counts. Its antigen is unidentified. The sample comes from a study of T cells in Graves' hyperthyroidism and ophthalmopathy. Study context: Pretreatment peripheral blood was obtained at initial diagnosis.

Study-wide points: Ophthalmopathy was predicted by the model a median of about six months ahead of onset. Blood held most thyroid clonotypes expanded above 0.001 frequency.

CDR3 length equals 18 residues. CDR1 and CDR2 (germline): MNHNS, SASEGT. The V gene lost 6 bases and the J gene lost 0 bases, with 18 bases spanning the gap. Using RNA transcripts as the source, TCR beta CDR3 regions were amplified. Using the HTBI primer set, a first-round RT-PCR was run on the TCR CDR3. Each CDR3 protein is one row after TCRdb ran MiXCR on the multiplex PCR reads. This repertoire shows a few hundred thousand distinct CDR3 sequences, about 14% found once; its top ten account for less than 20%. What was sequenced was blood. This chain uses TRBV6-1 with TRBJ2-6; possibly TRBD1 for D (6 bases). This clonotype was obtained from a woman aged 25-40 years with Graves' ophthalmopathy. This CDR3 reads CASRRRTARLSGANVLTF. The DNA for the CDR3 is TGTGCCAGCAGACGGAGGACAGCGAGACTCTCTGGGGCCAACGTCCTGACTTTC.